This TCR beta chain originates from a study of T cells in Graves' hyperthyroidism and ophthalmopathy. General observations from the study: Ophthalmopathy onset followed model prediction by a median roughly 6 months.

Lactation, pregnancy, other autoimmune disease or uncontrolled infection excluded patients. Trimming removed 1 base from V and 11 bases from J, with 9 bases in between. This CDR3 is built from 13 residues. Note on this clonotype: Antigen: not known.

TCR beta CDR3 region amplification was performed from RNA transcripts. Primed by the HTBI set, a first-round RT-PCR was run on the TCR CDR3. TCRdb passed the multiplex PCR reads through MiXCR, listing each CDR3 protein once. Of some 500,000 distinct CDR3 sequences detected, approximately 24% appear once; the ten largest clones hold 11%. The receptor was isolated from a woman aged 30 to 39 with Graves' ophthalmopathy. The rearrangement uses TRBV12-3 or TRBV12-4 and TRBJ1-6; a possible D gene is TRBD1 (6 bases). The specimen sequenced was blood. CDR3 bases: TGTGCCAGCAGTTTAGGGGCAGGGGCACCCCTCCACTTT. Encoded protein: CASSLGAGAPLHF.